The subject of this entry is one T cell receptor (beta chain). These data originate in a study of cytomegalovirus exposure and HLA in healthy donors. The CDR3 is 15 residues long. The germline gives CDR1 MNHEY, CDR2 SVGAGI. V was cut by 2 bases and J by 6 bases, with 14 bases left in between. Primers included in the PCR were 60 Vbeta and 13 Jbeta primers. Measured with immunoSEQ multiplex PCR; TCRdb has only the in-frame clones, and not every one. The table lists about 140,000 clones, around 77% of them singletons. The source material was PBMCs. The clonotype comes from a woman aged 45-65 years in good health and CMV-seronegative. This sequence joins TRBV6-5 and TRBJ2-1; D is perhaps TRBD1 (5 bases). The CDR3 DNA reads as TGTGCCAGCAGTTACGGGGCTGCTCCCAGCAATGAGCAGTTCTTC. Translation: CASSYGAAPSNEQFF.